This paragraph covers one T cell receptor beta chain sequence. Its antigen remains unknown. CD45RO-negative, CCR7-positively selected cells formed the naive CD8 fraction, excluding terminally differentiated effector memory CD45RA+ cells. V was clipped by 0 bases and J by 5 bases, with 5 bases between them. The CDR3 has 13 residues. The V gene's germline CDR1 is SGHDT and CDR2 YYEEEE. Repertoires were generated with immunoSEQ multiplex PCR, while TCRdb's copy carries only in-frame clones and drops some. The table lists roughly 550,000 clones, nearly 97% of them singletons, with around 0.097% in the top ten. This sample is part of a study of shared clonotypes between healthy human individuals. Whole-study findings and limits: The study found roughly 5% of naive CD4 clonotypes shared across a few donors.

The sequence came from a woman aged 30 to 39 in good health. The sample taken for sequencing was naive CD8+ T cells sorted from blood. The chain uses TRBV5-6 and TRBJ2-2; a weak D match, TRBD1 (5 bases). CDR3 sequence reads: CASSLAGTGELFF. The DNA for the CDR3 is TGTGCCAGCAGCTTGGCAGGGACCGGGGAGCTGTTTTTT.